Listed below are T cell receptor beta chains from one sample, sequenced in a study of blood T cell repertoires in COVID-19. Only in-frame clones appear in the TCRdb table, and some are missing; sequencing was by immunoSEQ multiplex PCR. Of 100,000 to 120,000 clones listed, 88% were seen once; the top ten hold over 3%. Source material: peripheral blood. The receptors shown here come from a woman between 45 and 60 years old with acute or convalescent COVID-19. CDR3s include the opening cysteine and the closing phenylalanine or tryptophan. Each record gives: CDR3 DNA, CDR3 protein, clone size, V gene, D gene, J gene. The D gene is left open where the match is weak. Where a row states a size, it is once, few, many or the class of an expanded clone; other rows omit it.

TGTGCCAGCAGTGAAATGGCCCCCGGGACAGGGGGGACCCAGTACTTC | CASSEMAPGTGGTQYF | . | TRBV6-1 | TRBD1 | TRBJ2-5
TGTGCCAGCAGCCAAGATCCGGTTAGCAATCAGCCCCAGCATTTT | CASSQDPVSNQPQHF | . | TRBV3-1/TRBV3-2 | . | TRBJ1-5
TGTGCCAGCAGCGCTTCTAGTAGGTCCACCGGGGAGCTGTTTTTT | CASSASSRSTGELFF | . | TRBV9 | . | TRBJ2-2
TGTGCCGCCCGGGACAGTTATTATCAGCCCCAGCATTTT | CAARDSYYQPQHF | . | TRBV28 | TRBD1 | TRBJ1-5
TGTGCCAGCAGTGAAAGGGGGCCTGGAAACACCATATATTTT | CASSERGPGNTIYF | . | TRBV28 | TRBD1 | TRBJ1-3
TGTGCCAGCAGCGTAGGAGTCTGGACAGCGAACACCGGGGAGCTGTTTTTT | CASSVGVWTANTGELFF | . | TRBV9 | . | TRBJ2-2
TGCGCCAGCAGGATACGGACAGGGGATCATGGCTACACCTTC | CASRIRTGDHGYTF | . | TRBV5-1 | TRBD1 | TRBJ1-2
TGTGCCAGTAGTATCAACAGGGGAGGTCAGCCCCAGCATTTT | CASSINRGGQPQHF | . | TRBV19 | TRBD1 | TRBJ1-5
TGTGCCAGCAGCTTGGGACAGGGAGCTAGCACAGATACGCAGTATTTT | CASSLGQGASTDTQYF | . | TRBV7-2 | TRBD1 | TRBJ2-3
TGTGCCACCAGTCCGGGGACAGGGGTGGGCAATGAGCAGTTCTTC | CATSPGTGVGNEQFF | . | TRBV24-1 | TRBD1 | TRBJ2-1
TGTGCCAGCAGTGCTAGCGGGAGTTTTTCCGGGGAGCTGTTTTTT | CASSASGSFSGELFF | . | TRBV6-4 | TRBD2 | TRBJ2-2
TGTGCCAGCTCACACTCTAGCGGGAGCGACGAGCAGTACTTC | CASSHSSGSDEQYF | once | TRBV7-9 | TRBD2 | TRBJ2-7
TGTGCCAGTAGTAACCGGGACAGAGAGACCCAGTACTTC | CASSNRDRETQYF | once | TRBV19 | TRBD1 | TRBJ2-5
TGTGCCAGCTCTAGGGGACAGGGAACAGATACGCAGTATTTT | CASSRGQGTDTQYF | once | TRBV6-5 | TRBD1 | TRBJ2-3
TGCGCCAGCAGTTTCCAGGGAGGCTACGATGAGCAGTTCTTC | CASSFQGGYDEQFF | . | TRBV10-1 | . | TRBJ2-1
TGTGCCAGCTCACAGTCGCGCCCCGACTCCTACGAGCAGTACTTC | CASSQSRPDSYEQYF | . | TRBV18 | . | TRBJ2-7
TGTGCCAGCAGCGCCAGAGGTGGAGGGGCGAACACCGGGGAGCTGTTTTTT | CASSARGGGANTGELFF | . | TRBV9 | . | TRBJ2-2
TGTGCCATCAGCACAGCAGGGGGCGCAGATGGCTACACCTTC | CAISTAGGADGYTF | . | TRBV10-3 | TRBD1 | TRBJ1-2
TGTGCCAGCAGCTTGGCTGGGGGCGGCGACTATGGCTACACCTTC | CASSLAGGGDYGYTF | few | TRBV5-6 | . | TRBJ1-2
TGTGCCAGCAGCTTAGAAATGACGGGACGGGGGTTAGGTGAGCAGTTCTTC | CASSLEMTGRGLGEQFF | . | TRBV7-2 | . | TRBJ2-1
TGTGCCAGCAGCTTAGTTGCGGGGGCCGGGGAGCTGTTTTTT | CASSLVAGAGELFF | . | TRBV7-7 | TRBD2 | TRBJ2-2
TGTGCCAGCAGCAGGGGTGAGGTCGAGCAGTACTTC | CASSRGEVEQYF | . | TRBV2 | . | TRBJ2-7
TGCGCCAGCAGCTTGGTGCCGGGGTCTGGAAACACCATATATTTT | CASSLVPGSGNTIYF | . | TRBV5-1 | . | TRBJ1-3
TGTGCCAGCAGCCAAGGACGGACTAATGAGCAGTTCTTC | CASSQGRTNEQFF | . | TRBV3-1/TRBV3-2 | . | TRBJ2-1
TGCGCCAGCAGCTTGGGACAGGTTAATGAAAAACTGTTTTTT | CASSLGQVNEKLFF | . | TRBV5-1 | . | TRBJ1-4
TGTGCCACCAGTGACCCAGGGCGCGAGCAGTACTTC | CATSDPGREQYF | . | TRBV24-1 | . | TRBJ2-7
TGTGCCACCAGTGATTTCGCGGGAACAGATACGCAGTATTTT | CATSDFAGTDTQYF | . | TRBV24-1 | . | TRBJ2-3
TGTGCCACCAGTGACCCCCGGAGGGGGCCTAGCAATCAGCCCCAGCATTTT | CATSDPRRGPSNQPQHF | once | TRBV24-1 | TRBD1 | TRBJ1-5